This T cell receptor beta chain is from a study of naive and memory T cell subsets. Cells stained for CD3, CD4, CD8, CD45RA, CD27 and viability were sorted into four CD45RA/CD27 subsets. Per germline, CDR1 MNHEY and CDR2 SVGAGI. CDR3 length: 15 residues. The V segment lost 0 bases and the J segment 10 bases; nucleotides outside the gene matches: 10. An equimolar mix of two oligonucleotides served as the beta constant-region primer for TRBC1 and TRBC2. Nested alpha and beta constant-region primers with the SP2 primer drove four PCR rounds on ligated cDNA. TCRdb fed the UMI-ligation and nested PCR reads into MiXCR, producing one record per CDR3 protein. The sample has around 30,000 distinct CDR3 sequences, about 18% seen once.

The chain employs TRBV6-5 and TRBJ2-3; the match to TRBD2 covers 7 bases. The clonotype was recovered from a human donor in good health. Sequenced sample: effector memory CD4+ T cells from blood. Noted subset: effector memory, CD45RA- CD27-. DNA for the CDR3: TGTGCCAGCAGTTACTCGATGACTAGCCCCGTTTCGCAGTATTTT. Encoded protein: CASSYSMTSPVSQYF.